These 2 T cell receptor beta chains came from one sample sequenced in a study of blood T cell repertoires in COVID-19. This table comes from immunoSEQ multiplex PCR, and its TCRdb copy is limited to in-frame clones, with some not included. The sample records hundreds of thousands of clones, 80% to 90% being singletons. Material: PBMCs or T cells enriched from blood (not recorded which). The receptors originated from a man younger than 35 who had recovered from COVID-19.

The rearrangement links TRBV24-1 to TRBJ2-1; possible D gene TRBD2, 6 bases. V lost 9 bases and J lost 5, with 16 bases in between. The CDR3 is 14 residues long. Germline CDR1 and CDR2: KGHDR and SFDVKD. The CDR3 DNA follows: TGTGCCACCGCCCAACCGGGACTCAACAATGAGCAGTTCTTC. This translates into CATAQPGLNNEQFF.

This chain links TRBV5-6 with TRBJ2-1; 8 bases match TRBD1. V shed 1 base, J shed 4 bases, and the junction held 10 bases outside the gene matches. Germline V gene lookup returns CDR1 SGHDT and CDR2 YYEEEE. The length of the CDR3 is 17 residues. CDR3 bases: TGTGCCAGCAGCTTGCCGGCTGGGACAGGCTTATACAATGAGCAGTTCTTC. It specifies CASSLPAGTGLYNEQFF.